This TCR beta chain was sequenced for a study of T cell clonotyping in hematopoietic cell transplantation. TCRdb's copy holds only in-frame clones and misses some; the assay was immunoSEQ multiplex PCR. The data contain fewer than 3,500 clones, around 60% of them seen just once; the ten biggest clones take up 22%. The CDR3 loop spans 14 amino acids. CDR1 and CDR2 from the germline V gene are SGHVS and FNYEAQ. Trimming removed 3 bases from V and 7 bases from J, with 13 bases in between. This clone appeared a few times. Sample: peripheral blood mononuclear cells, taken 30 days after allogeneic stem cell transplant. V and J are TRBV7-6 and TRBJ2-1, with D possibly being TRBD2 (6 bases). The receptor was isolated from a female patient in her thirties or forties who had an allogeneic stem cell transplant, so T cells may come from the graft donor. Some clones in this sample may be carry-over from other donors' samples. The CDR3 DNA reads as TGTGCCAGCAGCTTCTTGGGACTTAGGAATGAGCAGTTCTTC. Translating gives CASSFLGLRNEQFF.